The rows below give T cell receptor beta chains drawn from one sample of a study of blood T cell repertoires in COVID-19. Clones were sequenced by immunoSEQ multiplex PCR, and TCRdb holds only the in-frame ones, with some missing. The sample includes under 200,000 clones, roughly 77% of them seen just once. Source material: peripheral blood. The receptors were sampled from a woman between 35 and 50 years old with COVID-19, enrolled during active disease. Both conserved end residues are part of each CDR3. A D gene is named only where the DNA matches it firmly. Some rows have no size entry. The others give once, few or many, or a class for an expanded clone.

clone_size j_call cdr3_length d_call v_call cdr3_nt cdr3_aa
many TRBJ2-6 18 TRBD2 TRBV5-6 TGTGCCAGCAGCCGGACTAGCGGGCTCCTCTCTGGGGCCAACGTCCTGACTTTC CASSRTSGLLSGANVLTF
few TRBJ1-1 13 TRBD1 TRBV6-5 TGTGCCAGCAGTCGACAGGGGCGCACTGAAGCTTTCTTT CASSRQGRTEAFF
- TRBJ2-3 16 TRBD2 TRBV5-1 TGCGCCAGCAGCTTGAGTATTAGCGGGAGCACAGATACGCAGTATTTT CASSLSISGSTDTQYF
few TRBJ2-7 13 - TRBV5-1 TGCGCCAGCAGCCACGGTACGGCCTACGAGCAGTACTTC CASSHGTAYEQYF
- TRBJ2-5 16 - TRBV27 TGTGCCAGCAGTTTATCCGGGACTCTCCCCGGGGAGACCCAGTACTTC CASSLSGTLPGETQYF
- TRBJ1-1 16 TRBD1 TRBV2 TGTGCCACCGACAGGGGAGGCTCTTTTGGGATCGCTGAAGCTTTCTTT CATDRGGSFGIAEAFF
- TRBJ2-3 16 - TRBV7-9 TGTGCCAGCAGCTTAGGTGCGGGGACAGTAGCAGATACGCAGTATTTT CASSLGAGTVADTQYF
- TRBJ1-1 13 - TRBV27 TGTGCCAGCAGTTTCCGAGGGAGGACTGAAGCTTTCTTT CASSFRGRTEAFF
once TRBJ2-1 14 TRBD1 TRBV11-3 TGTGCCAGCAGCTTATCGAACAGGGGAAATGAGCAGTTCTTC CASSLSNRGNEQFF
- TRBJ2-1 17 - TRBV6-2/TRBV6-3 TGTGCCAGCAGTTATAACGCCCGGGGGGCGAGTTACAATGAGCAGTTCTTC CASSYNARGASYNEQFF
few TRBJ1-4 15 - TRBV5-1 TGCGCCAGCAGCCTGGTCGCGGGGGCTAATGAAAAACTGTTTTTT CASSLVAGANEKLFF
- TRBJ1-6 14 - TRBV2 TGTGCCAGCAGTGCACTACCAGGGAATTCACCCCTCCACTTT CASSALPGNSPLHF
- TRBJ2-1 16 - TRBV27 TGTGCCAGCAGTTCCATGGGCAGGCCCATAAACAATGAGCAGTTCTTC CASSSMGRPINNEQFF
few TRBJ2-3 17 - TRBV4-1 TGCGCCAGCAGCCTGAGTTCACGGGGGGCCCGAGGAGATACGCAGTATTTT CASSLSSRGARGDTQYF
- TRBJ2-7 14 TRBD2 TRBV7-2 TGTGCCAGCAGCTTAGGAAGGACTAGCTACGAGCAGTACTTC CASSLGRTSYEQYF
- TRBJ2-4 16 - TRBV7-2 TGTGCCAGCAGCTTAGTAGTGCAGGGCGCCAAAAACATTCAGTACTTC CASSLVVQGAKNIQYF
once TRBJ1-4 14 - TRBV5-1 TGCGCCAGCACGGGGACTTCCCTTAATGAAAAACTGTTTTTT CASTGTSLNEKLFF
- TRBJ2-5 15 TRBD1 TRBV5-4 TGTGCCAGCAGCTGGTGGACAGGGGGGCAAGAGACCCAGTACTTC CASSWWTGGQETQYF
- TRBJ2-2 15 TRBD1 TRBV7-2 TGTGCCAGCAACTGCGACAGGGGAGGAACCGGGGAGCTGTTTTTT CASNCDRGGTGELFF
- TRBJ2-3 14 - TRBV6-5 TGTGCCAGCAGGATGGGGCCCGGCACAGATACGCAGTATTTT CASRMGPGTDTQYF
few TRBJ1-5 14 TRBD1 TRBV19 TGTGCCAGTCAGGACAGGTATAGCAATCAGCCCCAGCATTTT CASQDRYSNQPQHF
few TRBJ2-2 16 - TRBV7-2 TGTGCCAGCACACGGGGAGGGTCAACAGGGACCGGGGAGCTGTTTTTT CASTRGGSTGTGELFF
- TRBJ2-5 13 - TRBV18 TGTGCCAGCTCACCCGTTAGCTGGGAGACCCAGTACTTC CASSPVSWETQYF
- TRBJ2-1 12 - TRBV27 TGTGCCAGCAGTTCGGGGTACAATGAGCAGTTCTTC CASSSGYNEQFF
- TRBJ2-1 18 TRBD2 TRBV27 TGTGCCAGCAGTTACGAAGGTGGACTAGCGGGAGATCGGAATGAGCAGTTCTTC CASSYEGGLAGDRNEQFF
- TRBJ1-6 17 TRBD1 TRBV5-1 TGCGCCAGCAGCCACGATCGGCCGGGACAGGGAAGTTCACCCCTCCACTTT CASSHDRPGQGSSPLHF
once TRBJ2-5 17 - TRBV9 TGTGCCAGCAGCGTAGGTGGGGGGGCGGCCTCACAAGAGACCCAGTACTTC CASSVGGGAASQETQYF
- TRBJ1-5 14 TRBD1 TRBV6-1 TGTGCCAGCAGTGAACCTCCAGGGGGGCAGCCCCAGCATTTT CASSEPPGGQPQHF
few TRBJ1-1 14 - TRBV7-9 TGTGCCAGCAGCTTAGGGGCCCAGAACACTGAAGCTTTCTTT CASSLGAQNTEAFF
- TRBJ2-1 16 TRBD2 TRBV4-1 TGCGCCAGCAGCCCGCAAGCGGGAGATAGAAGTAGTGAGCAGTTCTTC CASSPQAGDRSSEQFF
- TRBJ2-7 15 - TRBV6-5 TGTGCCAGCAGAAAACAGGGAGGGGGCTCCTACGAGCAGTACTTC CASRKQGGGSYEQYF
- TRBJ2-1 11 TRBD2 TRBV20-1 TGCAGTGCTAACGCGGGAGGGAAGCAGTTCTTC CSANAGGKQFF
- TRBJ1-1 14 - TRBV4-1 TGCGCCAGCAGCCATCCAGTCGTGAACACTGAAGCTTTCTTT CASSHPVVNTEAFF
- TRBJ2-3 16 - TRBV9 TGTGCCAGCACCAAGGGGGGGGGCCTTAGCACAGATACGCAGTATTTT CASTKGGGLSTDTQYF
- TRBJ1-1 14 - TRBV7-2 TGTGCCAGCAGCCGCACAGGGTTGAGCACTGAAGCTTTCTTT CASSRTGLSTEAFF
- TRBJ1-1 15 - TRBV7-2 TGTGCCAGCAGCTTACAAATGGGAGGGAACACTGAAGCTTTCTTT CASSLQMGGNTEAFF
once TRBJ2-7 11 - TRBV6-6 TGTGCCAGCAGTTACGCCGGGGAGCAGTACTTC CASSYAGEQYF
- TRBJ2-1 15 TRBD2 TRBV7-3 TGTGCCAGCAGCAAGGGACTAGCGGGGGGAGCTGAGCAGTTCTTC CASSKGLAGGAEQFF
- TRBJ1-1 13 - TRBV6-4 TGTGCCAGCAGCCGCCAGGTGGACACTGAAGCTTTCTTT CASSRQVDTEAFF
- TRBJ1-2 13 - TRBV10-1 TGCGCCAGCAGCTACGACAGGCAGGGTGGCTACACCTTC CASSYDRQGGYTF
few TRBJ2-7 15 TRBD1 TRBV19 TGTGCCAGTAGTATAGAAGGGACAGGGATCTACGAGCAGTACTTC CASSIEGTGIYEQYF
- TRBJ2-1 14 TRBD2 TRBV10-3 TGTGCCATCCAGGGGACTAGCTCGCCGAATGAGCAGTTCTTC CAIQGTSSPNEQFF
- TRBJ2-6 14 - TRBV7-9 TGTGCCAGCATGAGGGAATCTGGGGCCAACGTCCTGACTTTC CASMRESGANVLTF
- TRBJ2-2 15 TRBD1 TRBV6-6 TGTGCCATTGGGCCGGGACAGGCGACCACCGGGGAGCTGTTTTTT CAIGPGQATTGELFF
- TRBJ2-3 16 TRBD2 TRBV6-2/TRBV6-3 TGTGCCAGCAGTTACATAGCGGGGGTTCCCACAGATACGCAGTATTTT CASSYIAGVPTDTQYF
- TRBJ1-2 13 - TRBV19 TGTGCCAGTAGTATTGGGGCGAACTATGGCTACACCTTC CASSIGANYGYTF
- TRBJ2-5 12 - TRBV29-1 TGCAGCGCCGCGGGACGGCGGGAGACCCAGTACTTC CSAAGRRETQYF
- TRBJ1-1 15 - TRBV5-1 TGCGCCAGCAGCTTGGACAGGGTTTCGAACACTGAAGCTTTCTTT CASSLDRVSNTEAFF
- TRBJ2-6 15 - TRBV28 TGTGCCAGCAGTTTGGGGGCGGACGGGGCCAACGTCCTGACTTTC CASSLGADGANVLTF
- TRBJ2-2 11 - TRBV20-1 TGCAGTGCTAGCGGGTCCGGGGAGCTGTTTTTT CSASGSGELFF
- TRBJ1-1 13 - TRBV19 TGTGCCAGTAGTATTAACTTGAACACTGAAGCTTTCTTT CASSINLNTEAFF
- TRBJ1-4 16 TRBD1 TRBV2 TGTGCCAGCAGTCGGCAGGGGGCGGGTACTAATGAAAAACTGTTTTTT CASSRQGAGTNEKLFF
- TRBJ1-2 13 TRBD1 TRBV2 TGTGCCAGCAGAGACAGGGGGCTCTATGGCTACACCTTC CASRDRGLYGYTF
- TRBJ2-1 16 - TRBV11-3 TGTGCCAGCAGCCGAGGGACATCGGGGGGCCGCAATGAGCAGTTCTTC CASSRGTSGGRNEQFF
- TRBJ2-2 13 TRBD2 TRBV10-3 TGTGCCATCAGTGACGGGGGGTCTTGGGAGCTGTTTTTT CAISDGGSWELFF